Given below is one T cell receptor (beta chain) in context. The data stem from a study of PD-L1 blockade in urothelial cancer. Study overall: Prior regimens of chemotherapy numbered 0 to 3 per patient.

Germline loops: CDR1 SGHTA, CDR2 FQGTGA. The CDR3 is 14 residues long. The V end was cut by 3 bases, the J end by 1 base, with 10 bases between. Clones were sequenced by immunoSEQ multiplex PCR, and TCRdb holds only the in-frame ones, with some missing. The data show tens of thousands of clones, around 91% seen once. As to time point: pretreatment peripheral blood. Sequenced material: PBMCs, taken around atezolizumab (anti-PD-L1) treatment. This TCR was sampled from a man in his sixties with urothelial cancer. The gene calls are TRBV7-3 and TRBJ2-7; D possibly corresponds to TRBD2 (6 bases). The CDR3 is CASSFGGASYEQYF. CDR3 in DNA: TGTGCCAGCAGCTTTGGCGGGGCGTCCTACGAGCAGTACTTC.